What follows is one T cell receptor beta chain and its context. What it recognizes is unknown. The sample originates from a study of regulatory T cells in long-lasting Graves disease. Study-wide results and caveats: The small sample size may have reduced accuracy. Peripheral blood, not thyroid tissue, was the sole material studied.

For TCR beta, libraries came from iRepertoire HTBI primers and Arm-PCR of CDR3 regions. MiXCR, applied by TCRdb to the multiplex PCR reads, yields one record per CDR3 protein. The table records under 700,000 distinct CDR3 sequences, around 16% of them present only once. Time point reported: newly diagnosed GD, antithyroid drugs for less than 3 months. Researchers made the TCR library from RNA that was extracted from PBMCs. This same sample was also part of a study on T cells in Graves' hyperthyroidism and ophthalmopathy.

The sequence was collected from a middle-aged woman with Graves disease. The sequenced sample was peripheral blood mononuclear cells (PBMCs), obtained at new diagnosis, from a patient treated with antithyroid drugs.

CDR3 sequence: CASSGGTGLAFF. The CDR3 DNA reads as TGTGCCAGCAGCGGAGGCACAGGGTTAGCTTTCTTT. The rearrangement joins TRBV9 to TRBJ1-1; the D gene is possibly TRBD1 (6 bases). The CDR3 covers 12 residues. Germline values: CDR1 SGDLS, CDR2 YYNGEE. The V gene lost 3 bases and the J gene lost 10 bases, with 13 bases spanning the gap.